The 16 T cell receptor beta chains in this list originate from one sample, sequenced in a study of blood T cell repertoires in COVID-19. Only in-frame clones appear in the TCRdb table, and some are missing; sequencing was by immunoSEQ multiplex PCR. The sample yields 35,000 to 40,000 clones, over 70% seen once. The specimen sequenced was peripheral blood. All receptors come from a man at least 80 years old with active or convalescent COVID-19.

This chain connects TRBV28 to TRBJ2-1; a possible D gene is TRBD2 (5 bases). Trimming stripped 8 bases from V and 6 bases from J, with 14 bases between. This CDR3 is built from 13 residues. CDR1 is MDHEN, CDR2 SYDVKM, per germline. The CDR3 sequence: CASLLRVPNEQFF. In DNA, the CDR3 is TGTGCCAGCCTCTTGCGGGTTCCCAATGAGCAGTTCTTC.

This chain joins TRBV5-1 and TRBJ2-1; 8 nucleotides match TRBD2. V trimming: 4 bases; J trimming: 0 bases; junction bases outside the gene matches: 6. Germline V gene data show CDR1 as SGHRS and CDR2 as YFSETQ. This CDR3 has 16 amino acids. The CDR3 DNA is TGCGCCAGCAGCCAAATAGCGGGGAGCTCCTACAATGAGCAGTTCTTC. Residues: CASSQIAGSSYNEQFF.

The V gene is TRBV19, the J gene TRBJ2-3; TRBD1 agrees at 7 bases. CDR1 is LNHDA, CDR2 SQIVND, per germline (reference sequence). CDR3 length: 15 amino acids. After removal of 4 bases from V and 2 bases from J, the junction contained 6 bases not matched to a gene. The CDR3: CASSTRGLPTDTQYF. CDR3 DNA: TGTGCCAGTAGTACAAGGGGGCTTCCCACAGATACGCAGTATTTT.

This chain uses TRBV11-2 with TRBJ2-7; possibly TRBD1 for D (6 bases). V shed 0 bases and J shed 1 base, with 19 bases lying between them. The germline V gene has CDR1 SGHAT and CDR2 FQNNGV. The CDR3 length is 18 residues. CDR3 bases: TGTGCCAGCAGCTTAGATATTTGGACAGAAATAAAATCCTACGAGCAGTACTTC. Translated: CASSLDIWTEIKSYEQYF.

This rearrangement joins TRBV7-6 to TRBJ2-3; no definite D call. The V gene's germline CDR1 is SGHVS and CDR2 FNYEAQ. CDR3 length equals 14 residues. V lost 1 base and J lost 1, with 6 bases in between. Written as DNA, the CDR3 is TGTGCCAGCAGCTTAGATAGAGGCACAGATACGCAGTATTTT. Amino acids: CASSLDRGTDTQYF.

The V and J genes are TRBV4-3 and TRBJ1-5; D gene uncertain. V was shortened by 4 bases and J by 6 bases, with 13 bases between the two germline ends. The CDR3 contains 14 residues. CDR1 and CDR2 from the germline V gene are LGHNA and YSLEER. CDR3 sequence (DNA): TGCGCCAGCAGCCCAGAGATTCTCGGTCAGCCCCAGCATTTT. Encoded protein: CASSPEILGQPQHF.

The rearrangement joins TRBV12-3 or TRBV12-4 to TRBJ1-3, with D unclear. V lost 5 bases and J 4 bases, leaving 6 bases between the germline ends. The CDR3 spans 12 residues. This chain's CDR3 is CASSLQGNTIYF. As DNA, the CDR3 is TGTGCCAGCAGTCTACAGGGAAACACCATATATTTT.

This clone was seen a few times. The chain has TRBV24-1 and TRBJ1-5; D is unclear. The germline V gene encodes CDR1 KGHDR and CDR2 SFDVKD. With 10 bases removed from V and 0 bases from J, the gap between germline ends came to 6 bases. The CDR3 is 12 amino acids. CDR3 sequence: CATLNSNQPQHF. The CDR3 bases are TGTGCCACACTAAATAGCAATCAGCCCCAGCATTTT.

The rearrangement links TRBV30 to TRBJ2-1; D perhaps matches TRBD1 (6 bases). The CDR3 contains 13 residues. Germline CDR1 reads GTSNPN; CDR2 reads SVGIG (reference sequence). V was shortened by 0 bases and J by 9 bases, with 12 bases between the two germline ends. DNA for the CDR3: TGTGCCTGGAGTGTAATGGGGGCTGGTGAGCAGTTCTTC. It encodes CAWSVMGAGEQFF. Together with reference TRBV30 and TRBJ2-1, the CDR3 gives the full variable domain: SQTIHQWPATLVQPVGSPLSLECTVEGTSNPNLYWYRQAAGRGLQLLFYSVGIGQISSEVPQNLSASRPQDRQFILSSKKLLLSDSGFYLCAWSVMGAGEQFFGPGTRLTVL.

J is TRBJ2-1 and V is TRBV4-3; 7 nucleotides agree with TRBD1. V trimming: 1 base; J trimming: 9 bases; junction bases outside the gene matches: 9. CDR3 size: 15 residues. Per germline, CDR1 LGHNA and CDR2 YSLEER. The CDR3 nucleotides are TGCGCCAGCAGCCAAGCAAACAGGGGTTTGGGTGAGCAGTTCTTC. It is translated as CASSQANRGLGEQFF.

The chain links TRBV25-1 to TRBJ1-3; D uncertain. With 7 bases removed from V and 6 bases from J, the gap between germline ends came to 16 bases. The CDR3 has 14 residues. Per germline, CDR1 MGHDK and CDR2 SYGVNS. CDR3 bases: TGTGCCAGCACCCCCTCTGGGCACACAAACACCATATATTTT. Protein product: CASTPSGHTNTIYF.

A single count supports this clone. The chain employs TRBV19 and TRBJ1-2, with 8 bases identical to TRBD1. The germline V gene encodes CDR1 LNHDA and CDR2 SQIVND (reference sequence). The CDR3 is made up of 15 amino acids. V dropped 5 bases and J dropped 7; count of bases not matched to a gene: 12. CDR3 coding DNA: TGTGCCAGTAGTTTGGGGGAACAGGGGGGAGCTGGCTACACCTTC. It codes for CASSLGEQGGAGYTF.

V usage is TRBV19 and J usage is TRBJ1-4, with 10 positions matching TRBD1. The CDR3 spans 15 residues. Germline V gives CDR1 LNHDA, CDR2 SQIVND (reference sequence). V was clipped by 11 bases and J by 13 bases; unmatched bases: 19. This chain's CDR3 is CAGSGTGDAGSRLFF. In nucleotides, the CDR3 is TGTGCCGGCTCCGGGACAGGGGACGCCGGAAGTCGACTGTTTTTT.

The chain is built from TRBV4-3 and TRBJ2-1; D remains ambiguous. V lost 2 bases and J 4 bases, leaving 12 bases between the germline ends. Germline V gene lookup returns CDR1 LGHNA and CDR2 YSLEER. The CDR3 consists of 15 residues. The CDR3 reads CASSQSTTEYNEQFF. In nucleotides, the CDR3 is TGCGCCAGCAGCCAATCTACCACCGAGTACAATGAGCAGTTCTTC.

The chain is built from TRBV11-2 and TRBJ2-1, with D possibly TRBD2 on 6 matching bases. Trimming pared 0 bases from V and 6 bases from J, leaving 21 bases between. CDR3 size: 18 residues. Germline V gives CDR1 SGHAT, CDR2 FQNNGV. DNA of the CDR3: TGTGCCAGCAGCTTAGAGGGGTTTGCGGGGCTAAACGGCAATGAGCAGTTCTTC. Its translation is CASSLEGFAGLNGNEQFF. The full variable domain, in which reference TRBV11-2 and TRBJ2-1 provide the parts outside the CDR3, is EAGVAQSPRYKIIEKRQSVAFWCNPISGHATLYWYQQILGQGPKLLIQFQNNGVVDDSQLPKDRFSAERLKGVDSTLKIQPAKLEDSAVYLCASSLEGFAGLNGNEQFFGPGTRLTVL.

In DNA form, the CDR3 reads TGTGCCAGCAGCTTTCCCCCACTTAACACCATATATTTT. The encoded protein is CASSFPPLNTIYF. The V call is TRBV7-2, the J call TRBJ1-3, with D uncertain. Trimming took off 3 bases at V and 7 bases at J, with 10 bases between the two ends. CDR1 is SGHTA, CDR2 FQGNSA, per germline. This CDR3 has 13 amino acids.